A single sample is the source of the 27 T cell receptor beta chains below, sequenced in a study of blood T cell repertoires in COVID-19. Clones were sequenced by immunoSEQ multiplex PCR, and TCRdb holds only the in-frame ones, with some missing. This sample has over 95,000 clones; around 81% occur once, and the top ten carry 8% to 13%. Sequencing was done on a sample of peripheral blood. These receptors originate from a human donor in a cohort sampled during active COVID-19.

The chain's CDR3 is CASSLRGHRTEAFF. The CDR3 DNA follows: TGCGCCAGCAGCTTGAGGGGGCATAGGACTGAAGCTTTCTTT. The rearrangement links TRBV5-1 to TRBJ1-1, with 7 bases that match TRBD1. Germline V gene data show CDR1 as SGHRS and CDR2 as YFSETQ. Trimming at V came to 1 base and at J to 5 bases, leaving 5 bases not matched to a gene. The CDR3 loop spans 14 amino acids. Complete variable domain (other parts from reference TRBV5-1 and TRBJ1-1): KAGVTQTPRYLIKTRGQQVTLSCSPISGHRSVSWYQQTPGQGLQFLFEYFSETQRNKGNFPGRFSGRQFSNSRSEMNVSTLELGDSALYLCASSLRGHRTEAFFGQGTRLTVV.

CDR3 in amino acids: CASSLGLAGADTQYF. For the CDR3, the DNA is TGTGCCAGCAGCCTCGGACTAGCGGGAGCAGATACGCAGTATTTT. The V call is TRBV7-2, the J call TRBJ2-3; TRBD2 agrees at 13 bases. This CDR3 has 15 amino acids. J was trimmed by 4 bases and V by 5 bases; bases with no gene match: 3. Germline V lookup: CDR1 SGHTA, CDR2 FQGNSA.

The chain couples TRBV10-3 to TRBJ1-1; D is undetermined. The V and J ends lost 3 bases and 4 bases respectively, with 15 bases between them. The CDR3 has 15 amino acids. CDR1 is ENHRY and CDR2 is SYGVKD in the germline V gene. The CDR3 nucleotides read TGTGCCATCAGTGACCAGCTCACAGCCATCACTGAAGCTTTCTTT. Its protein product is CAISDQLTAITEAFF.

The chain couples TRBV10-3 to TRBJ2-7; 7 nucleotides line up with TRBD2. Trimming at V came to 2 bases and at J to 5 bases, leaving 3 bases not matched to a gene. The length of the CDR3 is 13 residues. CDR1 is ENHRY and CDR2 is SYGVKD in the germline V gene. The CDR3 nucleotides are TGTGCCATCAGTGAGGAGCGGGATGACGAGCAGTACTTC. It yields the protein CAISEERDDEQYF.

The gene calls are TRBV19 and TRBJ1-6; 7 positions agree with TRBD1. From germline, CDR1 is LNHDA and CDR2 SQIVND (reference sequence). Trimming cost V 6 bases and J 7 bases; bases outside gene matches: 6. The CDR3 totals 14 residues. The DNA for the CDR3 is TGTGCCAGTAGCACAACAGGGGTGAATTCACCCCTCCACTTT. Translated: CASSTTGVNSPLHF.

The gene calls are TRBV5-4 and TRBJ2-3; 9 bases align to TRBD2. The CDR3 loop spans 15 amino acids. Germline loops: CDR1 SGHNT, CDR2 YYREEE (reference sequence). After removal of 4 bases from V and 2 bases from J, the junction contained 5 bases not matched to a gene. The CDR3 DNA is TGTGCCAGCAGCCCGAGCGGGGGGTACACAGATACGCAGTATTTT. It specifies CASSPSGGYTDTQYF.

The chain employs TRBV9 and TRBJ2-7; 12 bases agree with TRBD1. V lost 4 bases to trimming and J lost 4 bases; unmatched junction nucleotides: 24. Looked up from germline, CDR1 is SGDLS and CDR2 is YYNGEE. This CDR3 region has 21 residues. In DNA, the CDR3 is TGTGCCAGCAGCCCACGGCCCCGTGGGACAGGGGGCGTTGGCACCCTATACGAGCAGTACTTC. This gives the protein CASSPRPRGTGGVGTLYEQYF.

The chain has TRBV7-9 and TRBJ2-1, with TRBD1 matching over 7 bases. V dropped 5 bases and J dropped 8; count of bases not matched to a gene: 9. The germline gives CDR1 SEHNR, CDR2 FQNEAQ (reference sequence). The CDR3 is 14 residues long. Here the CDR3 DNA reads TGTGCCAGCAGCCGGACAGGCCGGGTCGATGAGCAGTTCTTC. Encoded protein: CASSRTGRVDEQFF.

CDR3 loop: CASSLDAGQYF. CDR3 coding DNA: TGTGCCAGCAGCTTAGATGCGGGGCAGTACTTC. The chain joins TRBV11-2 to TRBJ2-7; D is perhaps TRBD2 (5 bases). The V end was cut by 0 bases, the J end by 9 bases, with 6 bases between. The CDR3 sequence is 11 residues long. Germline assignment: CDR1 SGHAT and CDR2 FQNNGV.

This chain joins TRBV6-5 and TRBJ1-4; a possible D gene is TRBD1 (5 bases). The CDR3 totals 15 residues. CDR1 and CDR2 from the germline V gene are MNHEY and SVGAGI. Trimming left V 6 bases short and J 8 bases short, with 19 bases between. CDR3 in DNA: TGTGCCAGCAGCTCGTACGGGGGGTTTGGAGAAAAACTGTTTTTT. Residues: CASSSYGGFGEKLFF.

The chain joins TRBV28 to TRBJ2-3, with TRBD2 identical over 14 bases. Per the germline V gene, CDR1 is MDHEN and CDR2 is SYDVKM. After removal of 5 bases from V and 4 bases from J, the junction contained 11 bases not matched to a gene. CDR3 size: 18 residues. The CDR3 bases are TGTGCCAGCAGTCCGAGGACTAGCGGGAGGTGGGAGGCAGATACGCAGTATTTT. Translating it yields CASSPRTSGRWEADTQYF.

The gene calls are TRBV27 and TRBJ1-5; TRBD1 is a possible D gene (6 bases). The CDR3 length is 15 residues. In germline, CDR1 is MNHEY, CDR2 SMNVEV (reference sequence). V dropped 4 bases and J dropped 3 bases, with 13 bases sitting between them. CDR3: CASSYSGAYNQPQHF. In DNA, the CDR3 is TGTGCCAGCAGTTACTCAGGGGCTTACAATCAGCCCCAGCATTTT.

CDR3 sequence: CATSDTSSPAGELFF. DNA of the CDR3: TGTGCCACCAGTGATACCTCGAGTCCGGCCGGGGAGCTGTTTTTT. The chain recombines TRBV24-1 with TRBJ2-2; D gene unclear. Per the germline V gene, CDR1 is KGHDR and CDR2 is SFDVKD. CDR3 size: 15 residues. V was trimmed by 3 bases and J by 6 bases, leaving 13 bases between them.

V and J are TRBV5-1 and TRBJ1-2; a possible D gene is TRBD1 (5 bases). Germline V lookup: CDR1 SGHRS, CDR2 YFSETQ. V shed 5 bases and J shed 7 bases, with 15 bases lying between them. The CDR3 has 13 amino acids. The CDR3: CASRGGVEGGYTF. Written as DNA, the CDR3 is TGCGCCAGCAGAGGAGGGGTCGAGGGTGGCTACACCTTC.

This clone occurred a few times. This chain uses TRBV3-1 (or the pseudogene TRBV3-2) with TRBJ2-7; D perhaps matches TRBD2 (5 bases). Per germline, CDR1 LGHDT and CDR2 YNNKEL (reference sequence). This CDR3 has 14 amino acids. Trimming took off 3 bases at V and 2 bases at J, with 11 bases between the two ends. CDR3 DNA sequence: TGTGCCAGCAGCCATGGAGGCCGACCCTACGAGCAGTACTTC. Encoded protein: CASSHGGRPYEQYF.

The chain joins TRBV11-1 to TRBJ2-5, with D perhaps matching TRBD1 (5 bases). V lost 1 base and J lost 2, with 5 bases in between. Germline CDR1 reads SGHAT; CDR2 reads FQDESV (reference sequence). This CDR3 region has 13 residues. The CDR3 nucleotides are TGTGCCAGCAGCTTAGGACAGCAAGAGACCCAGTACTTC. The encoded protein is CASSLGQQETQYF.

This sequence joins TRBV9 and TRBJ2-3, with 7 bases lining up with TRBD2. The germline V gene has CDR1 SGDLS and CDR2 YYNGEE. This CDR3 is built from 16 residues. J was trimmed by 0 bases and V by 3 bases; bases with no gene match: 7. Written as DNA, the CDR3 is TGTGCCAGCAGCGCACTAGCGACGGTAAGCACAGATACGCAGTATTTT. Protein product: CASSALATVSTDTQYF.

The V and J genes are TRBV4-1 and TRBJ1-2, with D tentatively TRBD1 (5 bases). V lost 0 bases and J lost 4, with 6 bases in between. This CDR3 is built from 13 residues. CDR1 and CDR2 from the germline V gene are MGHRA and YSYEKL. The CDR3 DNA reads as TGCGCCAGCAGCCAAGAAACAGGCTATGGCTACACCTTC. Translating gives CASSQETGYGYTF.

The chain couples TRBV19 to TRBJ2-7, with 10 bases fitting TRBD2. The CDR3 runs to 15 residues. V dropped 5 bases and J dropped 0; count of bases not matched to a gene: 4. Germline lookup yields CDR1 LNHDA and CDR2 SQIVND (reference sequence). CDR3 region: CASSGSSGSSYEQYF. DNA for the CDR3: TGTGCCAGTAGTGGGTCTAGCGGGAGCTCCTACGAGCAGTACTTC.

The chain employs TRBV28 and TRBJ2-5, with D tentatively TRBD2 (6 bases). V lost 3 bases to trimming and J lost 2 bases, with 16 bases between them. From germline, CDR1 is MDHEN and CDR2 SYDVKM. The CDR3 sequence is 16 residues long. CDR3 protein: CASSFYPFGLQETQYF. The CDR3, as DNA: TGTGCCAGCAGTTTTTATCCGTTCGGACTACAAGAGACCCAGTACTTC.

The V gene is TRBV4-3, the J gene TRBJ1-1; D call uncertain. V was cut by 0 bases and J by 1 base, with 9 bases left in between. This CDR3 is 15 amino acids long. Germline V lookup: CDR1 LGHNA, CDR2 YSLEER. The CDR3 coding sequence is TGCGCCAGCAGCCAAGATCCCCGAGCGAACACTGAAGCTTTCTTT. This sequence encodes CASSQDPRANTEAFF.

V and J are TRBV24-1 and TRBJ2-5, with 7 bases lining up with TRBD2. Germline V gene sequence: CDR1 KGHDR, CDR2 SFDVKD. The CDR3 is 13 amino acids. After removal of 3 bases from V and 4 bases from J, the junction contained 1 base not matched to a gene. The DNA for the CDR3 is TGTGCCACCAGTGATGGGGAGGGAGAGACCCAGTACTTC. This codes for CATSDGEGETQYF.

CDR3 in amino acids: CAISAGTDLTGELFF. The CDR3 nucleotides read TGTGCCATCAGTGCCGGGACAGACCTCACCGGGGAGCTGTTTTTT. This rearrangement joins TRBV10-3 to TRBJ2-2; TRBD1 agrees at 7 bases. Germline V CDR1 and CDR2: ENHRY, SYGVKD. After removal of 4 bases from V and 4 bases from J, the junction contained 6 bases not matched to a gene. The CDR3 covers 15 residues.

This clone was seen just once. The chain couples TRBV5-1 to TRBJ2-2; 9 nucleotides agree with TRBD1. Germline loops: CDR1 SGHRS, CDR2 YFSETQ. The CDR3 is made up of 15 amino acids. V lost 0 bases, J lost 6 bases, and 3 bases stayed unmatched. CDR3: CASSLVGTGPGELFF. The CDR3 region has the DNA TGCGCCAGCAGCTTGGTCGGGACAGGGCCCGGGGAGCTGTTTTTT.

This rearrangement joins TRBV27 to TRBJ2-1, with TRBD1 identical over 8 bases. Losses at the gene ends were 6 bases for V and 2 bases for J; bases not matched to a gene: 6. The germline gives CDR1 MNHEY, CDR2 SMNVEV (reference sequence). The CDR3 consists of 15 residues. The CDR3 region has the DNA TGTGCCAGCAGGAGAGGGACAGGACCCTACAATGAGCAGTTCTTC. Translation: CASRRGTGPYNEQFF.

The rearrangement uses TRBV6-2 or TRBV6-3 and TRBJ1-2, with no clear D. The V gene's germline CDR1 is MNHEY and CDR2 SVGEGT. V was pared by 0 bases and J by 4 bases, with 6 bases between. The length of the CDR3 is 13 residues. CDR3 region: CASSYSERYGYTF. DNA of the CDR3: TGTGCCAGCAGTTACTCTGAGCGCTATGGCTACACCTTC.

The chain recombines TRBV24-1 with TRBJ1-1; D is unclear. The CDR3 is 13 amino acids. Germline V gene lookup returns CDR1 KGHDR and CDR2 SFDVKD. V was clipped by 1 base and J by 9 bases, with 11 bases between them. The CDR3 region has the DNA TGTGCCACCAGTGATTTTCGTCACCCTAAAGCTTTCTTT. It is translated as CATSDFRHPKAFF.